This entry describes one T cell receptor (beta chain). These data are taken from a study of blood T cell repertoires in COVID-19. V shed 1 base, J shed 10 bases, and the junction held 8 bases outside the gene matches. Germline V gene lookup returns CDR1 SGHRS and CDR2 YFSETQ. CDR3 length: 14 amino acids. Some clones are missing from TCRdb's copy, which holds only in-frame ones; the method was immunoSEQ multiplex PCR. Found here are 200,000 to 300,000 clones, roughly 81% of them singletons; the top ten hold more than 4%. The chain uses TRBV5-1 and TRBJ2-1, with 7 bases lining up with TRBD1. The sequence derives from a man aged 45 to 65 with acute or convalescent COVID-19. Sequenced input: peripheral blood. The CDR3: CASSLTGDLDEQFF. In DNA, the CDR3 is TGCGCCAGCAGCTTGACAGGGGATCTTGACGAGCAGTTCTTC.